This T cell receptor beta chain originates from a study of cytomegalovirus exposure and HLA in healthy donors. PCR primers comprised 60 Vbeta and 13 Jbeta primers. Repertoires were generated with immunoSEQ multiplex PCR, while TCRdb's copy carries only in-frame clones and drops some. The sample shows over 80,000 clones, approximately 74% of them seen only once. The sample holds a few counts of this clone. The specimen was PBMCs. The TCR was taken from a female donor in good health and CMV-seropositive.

The CDR3 region is CASSYPSGGGEQFF. The CDR3 coding sequence is TGTGCCAGCAGTTACCCTAGCGGGGGCGGTGAGCAGTTCTTC. V and J are TRBV6-6 and TRBJ2-1; 10 nucleotides align to TRBD2. Trimming at V came to 2 bases and at J to 9 bases, leaving 4 bases not matched to a gene. The CDR3 totals 14 residues. Germline lookup yields CDR1 MNHNY and CDR2 SVGAGI (reference sequence).